A selection of T cell receptor beta chains follows, all from one sample in a study of T cell responses to AZD1222 COVID-19 vaccine. Generated by immunoSEQ multiplex PCR, the TCRdb table keeps only in-frame clones and is missing some. The data contain 100,000 to 150,000 clones, more than 70% of them singletons. Sequenced here: peripheral blood, sampled 28 days after the second AZD1222 dose. The source is an adult who received the AZD1222 COVID-19 vaccine. Each CDR3 is given with its conserved first and last residue. Fields, in order: J gene, clone size, D gene, V gene, CDR3 length, CDR3 DNA, CDR3 protein. A D gene is named only where the DNA matches it firmly. Some rows mark clone size as missing; the rest say once, few, many or name a class of expanded clone.

>TRBJ1-2|-|-|TRBV5-4|14
TGTGCCAGCAGCGCCCGGGACCGTAACTATGGCTACACCTTC
CASSARDRNYGYTF
>TRBJ1-1|-|-|TRBV28|13
TGTGCCAGCAGTTTTGGGGCGAACACTGAAGCTTTCTTT
CASSFGANTEAFF
>TRBJ1-3|-|-|TRBV9|19
TGTGCCAGCAGTACCGGGCAGAGGTTTACCGTTAGCTCTGGAAACACCATATATTTT
CASSTGQRFTVSSGNTIYF
>TRBJ2-3|-|TRBD2|TRBV10-1|16
TGCGCCAGCAGCCTAATGGAGCGGGGGGGCTCAGATACGCAGTATTTT
CASSLMERGGSDTQYF
>TRBJ2-7|-|TRBD1|TRBV9|16
TGTGCCAGCAGCACAGGGACAGGAGCGAGCTCCTACGAGCAGTACTTC
CASSTGTGASSYEQYF
>TRBJ1-2|once|-|TRBV28|18
TGTGCCAGCAGAAGCGCGGGAACCGGGGCTCTGGCTTTCTATGGCTACACCTTC
CASRSAGTGALAFYGYTF
>TRBJ1-2|-|-|TRBV4-1|14
TGCGCCAGCAGCCAAGATACGGGGTTTCCAGGCTACACCTTC
CASSQDTGFPGYTF
>TRBJ2-7|-|-|TRBV4-1|13
TGCGCCACCAGGGGGACTAGTCCCCACGAGCAGTACTTC
CATRGTSPHEQYF
>TRBJ1-5|-|-|TRBV19|15
TGTGCCAGTAGTATCGCCCCCCAGGGGACGAAGCCCCAGCATTTT
CASSIAPQGTKPQHF
>TRBJ2-3|-|-|TRBV28|12
TGTGCCAGCACTGACTCTGTATATACGCAGTATTTT
CASTDSVYTQYF
>TRBJ1-5|-|-|TRBV7-2|14
TGTGCCAGCAGCTTAGGGCTAGGGAGTCAGCCCCAGCATTTT
CASSLGLGSQPQHF
>TRBJ2-2|-|-|TRBV20-1|15
TGCAGTGCTAGTACAGAGGGACTCGGGGCCGGGGAGCTGTTTTTT
CSASTEGLGAGELFF
>TRBJ2-7|-|-|TRBV19|14
TGTGCCAGTAGTAGAGGGACGGACTCCTACGAGCAGTACTTC
CASSRGTDSYEQYF
>TRBJ1-3|-|TRBD1|TRBV30|15
TGTGCCTGGAGCGGACAGGGAGACTCTGGAAACACCATATATTTT
CAWSGQGDSGNTIYF
>TRBJ1-1|-|-|TRBV7-9|13
TGTGCCAGCAGCTTTGAAACGAACACTGAAGCTTTCTTT
CASSFETNTEAFF
>TRBJ2-1|-|-|TRBV28|15
TGTGCCAGCAGTTCCCTGGCGGACAACTACAATGAGCAGTTCTTC
CASSSLADNYNEQFF
>TRBJ1-1|few|TRBD1|TRBV6-5|15
TGTGCCAGCAGTCCCCAGACAGGGGGCGGCACTGAAGCTTTCTTT
CASSPQTGGGTEAFF
>TRBJ1-4|-|-|TRBV3-1/TRBV3-2|14
TGTGCCAGCAGTTCGGACAGCAGTAATGAAAAACTGTTTTTT
CASSSDSSNEKLFF
>TRBJ2-5|once|-|TRBV30|15
TGTGCCTGGAGCCCGGACAGAGGGAGGTCGGAGACCCAGTACTTC
CAWSPDRGRSETQYF
>TRBJ2-5|-|-|TRBV7-2|14
TGTGCCAGCAGCTTAAGTCGCACACAAGAGACCCAGTACTTC
CASSLSRTQETQYF
>TRBJ1-2|once|-|TRBV5-6|14
TGTGCCAGCAGCTTATCCGGGACGGACTATGGCTACACCTTC
CASSLSGTDYGYTF
>TRBJ1-5|-|-|TRBV18|15
TGTGCCAGCTCACCACCCTCAGGGGGCAATCAGCCCCAGCATTTT
CASSPPSGGNQPQHF
>TRBJ2-7|-|TRBD1|TRBV29-1|12
TGCAGCGTGCGGACAGGGGTTAACGAGCAGTACTTC
CSVRTGVNEQYF
>TRBJ2-5|-|TRBD1|TRBV19|13
TGTGCCAGTAGCCGGACAGGCACGGAGACCCAGTACTTC
CASSRTGTETQYF
>TRBJ1-1|-|-|TRBV5-6|14
TGTGCCAGCAGCAACGACCCCAGGAACACTGAAGCTTTCTTT
CASSNDPRNTEAFF
>TRBJ2-7|-|-|TRBV28|11
TGTGCCAGCAGTTTACAGGGCGAGCAGTACTTC
CASSLQGEQYF
>TRBJ1-5|-|-|TRBV5-8|15
TGTGCCAGCAGCACCGGACAGAAGGGCAATCAGCCCCAGCATTTT
CASSTGQKGNQPQHF
>TRBJ2-5|once|-|TRBV7-7|13
TGTGCCAGCAGCTCGGGTCAGGCAGAGACCCAGTACTTC
CASSSGQAETQYF
>TRBJ1-5|-|TRBD1|TRBV28|17
TGTGCCAGCAGTTTATGGGGACAGGGTAGTAGCAATCAGCCCCAGCATTTT
CASSLWGQGSSNQPQHF
>TRBJ1-5|-|-|TRBV7-6|16
TGTGCCAGCAGCTTAGGTAACAGAAATAGCAATCAGCCCCAGCATTTT
CASSLGNRNSNQPQHF
>TRBJ1-1|-|-|TRBV4-1|13
TGCGCCAGCAGCCTTCGGACGAACACTGAAGCTTTCTTT
CASSLRTNTEAFF
>TRBJ2-7|-|-|TRBV3-1/TRBV3-2|16
TGTGCCAGCAGCCTCCTGGGGGATACAGCTTTTTACGAGCAGTACTTC
CASSLLGDTAFYEQYF
>TRBJ1-5|-|-|TRBV28|14
TGTGCCAGCAGTTTGAATAGAAGCAATCAGCCCCAGCATTTT
CASSLNRSNQPQHF
>TRBJ2-5|-|TRBD2|TRBV7-2|16
TGTGCCAGCAGCTTAGCGGTGGCGGGGGGGAGTGGGACCCAGTACTTC
CASSLAVAGGSGTQYF
>TRBJ2-7|-|TRBD1|TRBV4-2|15
TGTGCCAGCAGCCAAGAATCGACAGGGGGCTACGAGCAGTACTTC
CASSQESTGGYEQYF
>TRBJ2-3|-|-|TRBV5-1|15
TGCGCCAGCAGCTTAAACACCCCCGATTCGGGCACGCAGTATTTT
CASSLNTPDSGTQYF
>TRBJ1-1|once|-|TRBV4-2|15
TGTGCCAGCAGCCGAGAGACAGTTATGAACACTGAAGCTTTCTTT
CASSRETVMNTEAFF
>TRBJ1-2|-|-|TRBV11-2|15
TGTGCCAGCAGCTCAGGGGTTGGGAGTCTGAAAGGCTACACCTTC
CASSSGVGSLKGYTF
>TRBJ1-5|-|TRBD1|TRBV4-1|16
TGCGCCAGCAGCCCTATAGGACAGGGGGCTTCTCAGCCCCAGCATTTT
CASSPIGQGASQPQHF
>TRBJ2-1|-|-|TRBV19|17
TGTGCCAGTAGTATGGACGCGGCTAGCGTCGCCTACAATGAGCAGTTCTTC
CASSMDAASVAYNEQFF
>TRBJ1-6|-|-|TRBV5-6|15
TGTGCCAGCAGCTTGGCCGCTGGGGTTTATTCACCCCTCCACTTT
CASSLAAGVYSPLHF
>TRBJ1-6|-|-|TRBV5-6|12
TGTGCCAGCAGCGCGCTGAATTCACCCCTCCACTTT
CASSALNSPLHF
>TRBJ2-1|-|TRBD2|TRBV9|18
TGTGCCAGCAGCGTAGGTCTAGCGGGGGGGGAAGTCTATAATGAGCAGTTCTTC
CASSVGLAGGEVYNEQFF
>TRBJ2-1|-|-|TRBV18|14
TGTGCCAGCTCACGCGGGACAGATAAGATTGAGCAGTTCTTC
CASSRGTDKIEQFF
>TRBJ1-5|-|-|TRBV23-1|19
TGCGCCAGAAGTCAACTCTCGAGGAAAGGGAAGGAAAGCAATCAGCCCCAGCATTTT
CARSQLSRKGKESNQPQHF
>TRBJ1-6|-|-|TRBV4-3|15
TGCGCCAGCAGCCGAGACGGGAGCCCTAATTCACCCCTCCACTTT
CASSRDGSPNSPLHF